A single T cell receptor beta chain is shown here with its context. Its specificity is not known. The library was made from cDNA and included unique molecular identifiers. Starting from roughly 1 to 10 million T cells, the study yielded hundreds of thousands of cDNA molecules. TCRdb ran MiXCR on the PCR reads and lists one entry per CDR3 protein. Counted here are roughly 430,000 distinct CDR3 sequences, 39% occurring once; the ten biggest clones make up approximately 7.7%. The sample originates from a study of post-analysis software for immune sequencing data. Study conclusions and caveats: There was significantly lower normalized Chao1 diversity in multiple sclerosis patients than in controls. Strong co-clustering by F measure was evident for samples that had been prepared in the same batch. Four or five TRBV segments were more frequent in patients than controls; TRBV5-6, TRBV5-1 and TRBV20-1 belonged to this group.

Trimming at V came to 5 bases and at J to 2 bases, leaving 4 bases not matched to a gene. The CDR3 has 16 amino acids. Germline V lookup: CDR1 SEHNR, CDR2 FQNEAQ (reference sequence). The origin of this receptor is a girl aged 2 to 10 with multiple sclerosis. The source material was blood. The chain employs TRBV7-9 and TRBJ1-5, with 12 bases that match TRBD1. Written as DNA, the CDR3 is TGTGCCAGCAGCACGGGACAGGGGGCCGGCAATCAGCCCCAGCATTTT. This codes for CASSTGQGAGNQPQHF.